The 18 T cell receptor beta chains below were found in one sample sequenced in a study of tumor-infiltrating lymphocytes in primary liver carcinoma. Reverse transcription of 450 to 500 ng total RNA with a constant-region primer produced TCR beta cDNA. Each TCR beta library was derived from three nested multiplex PCR rounds that employed slightly modified ARM-PCR. Forward primers for TRBV1-TRBV30 and a C-beta reverse primer served the first two PCR rounds, at around 11 cycles each. TCRdb re-called the multiplex PCR reads through MiXCR, storing one row per CDR3 protein. The sample has about 330,000 distinct CDR3 sequences; about two thirds are singletons. The authors took blood RNA from unsorted whole blood and also extracted germline DNA. The specimen was peripheral blood. The origin of the receptors is a middle-aged man with primary liver carcinoma and hepatitis B virus infection.

This clonotype has ten or more counts. The genes are TRBV6-6 and TRBJ1-2, with unresolved D. Germline V lookup: CDR1 MNHNY, CDR2 SVGAGI (reference sequence). Trimming removed 5 bases from V and 3 bases from J, with 10 bases in between. The CDR3 is 13 amino acids. In nucleotides, the CDR3 is TGTGCCAGCAGTCCCGGTATGGACTATGGCTACACCTTC. As protein: CASSPGMDYGYTF.

The chain links TRBV30 to TRBJ2-1; possibly TRBD1 or TRBD2 for D (6 bases each). V dropped 0 bases and J dropped 7 bases, with 13 bases sitting between them. Per germline, CDR1 GTSNPN and CDR2 SVGIG (reference sequence). CDR3 size: 14 residues. CDR3 DNA sequence: TGTGCCTGGAGTGTAGGGGGGCCAGCTAATGAGCAGTTCTTC. Translated: CAWSVGGPANEQFF.

Points on this clonotype: In this CDR3 the conserved last residue, phenylalanine or tryptophan, is missing, so a read error is likely. The chain recombines TRBV6-1 with TRBJ2-7; TRBD1 aligns across 7 bases. Germline values: CDR1 MNHNS, CDR2 SASEGT. The CDR3 has 15 residues. J lost 0 bases, V lost 6 bases, and 8 bases had no gene match. This CDR3 reads CASRADRTVSYEQYL. The CDR3 DNA follows: TGTGCCAGCAGGGCGGACAGGACAGTCTCCTACGAGCAGTACCTC.

The chain has TRBV6-2 or TRBV6-3 and TRBJ2-5; 7 bases are shared with TRBD2. CDR1 is MNHEY, CDR2 SVGEGT, per germline. V lost 5 bases, J lost 7 bases, and 16 bases stayed unmatched. The CDR3 totals 16 residues. Here the CDR3 DNA reads TGTGCCAGCAGTCCCGGCGGGGAAGGACTAGAATGGACCCAGTACTTC. Amino acids: CASSPGGEGLEWTQYF.

Worth noting for this clonotype: This sequence may be a read error, since a much larger clone differs from it by one base. This chain connects TRBV6-5 to TRBJ2-3, with a possible D match to TRBD1 (6 bases). Germline lookup yields CDR1 MNHEY and CDR2 SVGAGI. The CDR3 consists of 14 residues. This CDR3 reads CASSYGQRTDTHYF. Written as DNA, the CDR3 is TGTGCCAGCAGTTATGGACAGAGAACAGATACGCACTATTTT.

The chain employs TRBV6-2 or TRBV6-3 and TRBJ2-5, with no clear D. From germline, CDR1 is MNHEY and CDR2 SVGEGT. The V gene lost 5 bases and the J gene lost 4 bases, with 8 bases spanning the gap. CDR3 length: 12 amino acids. Here the CDR3 reads CASSPKGETQYF. CDR3 DNA sequence: TGTGCCAGCAGTCCCAAGGGAGAGACCCAGTACTTC.

Worth noting for this clonotype: A read error may be the cause here, since a much bigger clone is one base away. The chain carries TRBV5-1 and TRBJ2-3; D might be TRBD1 (6 bases). CDR3 length: 14 residues. V lost 4 bases and J 4 bases, leaving 13 bases between the germline ends. The germline CDR1 and CDR2 sequences are SGHRS and YFSETQ. This chain's CDR3 is CASSPARGADTQYF. Written as DNA, the CDR3 is TGCGCCAGCAGCCCCGCCAGGGGCGCAGATACGCAGTATTTT. The variable domain in full, completed from reference TRBV5-1 and TRBJ2-3, reads KAGVTQTPRYLIKTRGQQVTLSCSPISGHRSVSWYQQTPGQGLQFLFEYFSETQRNKGNFPGRFSGRQFSNSRSEMNVSTLELGDSALYLCASSPARGADTQYFGPGTRLTVL.

This clonotype was counted a few times. The V call is TRBV13, the J call TRBJ1-1; possible D gene TRBD1, 6 bases. CDR1 and CDR2 (germline): PRHDT, FYEKMQ (reference sequence). This CDR3 spans 13 amino acids. The germline V and J ends were trimmed by 5 bases and 14 bases, with 21 bases remaining between them. CDR3 in amino acids: CASSATGLGPPFF. The CDR3 nucleotides read TGTGCCAGCAGCGCAACAGGGTTGGGTCCCCCCTTCTTT.

Comment on this clonotype: A single base separates this from a much larger clone, so it may be a read error. Here the CDR3 reads CASSYSDTGTSGGNEQFF. In DNA form, the CDR3 reads TGTGCCAGCAGTTACTCGGATACCGGGACTAGCGGGGGAAATGAGCAGTTCTTC. The rearrangement links TRBV6-6 to TRBJ2-1; 14 bases fit TRBD2. The CDR3 spans 18 residues. The J segment lost 7 bases and the V segment lost 0 bases, leaving 8 bases of the junction unmatched. Germline V gene lookup returns CDR1 MNHNY and CDR2 SVGAGI (reference sequence).

This clonotype was recorded a few times. The CDR3 is CASSSGQGHEQFF. Written as DNA, the CDR3 is TGTGCCAGCAGCTCGGGCCAGGGCCATGAGCAGTTCTTC. The chain couples TRBV5-6 to TRBJ2-1, with D perhaps matching TRBD1 (5 bases). Between the trimmed V and J ends, which lost 3 bases and 8 bases, there was a span of 12 bases. From germline, CDR1 is SGHDT and CDR2 YYEEEE. The CDR3 consists of 13 residues. Full variable domain (rest looked up from reference TRBV5-6 and TRBJ2-1): DAGVTQSPTHLIKTRGQQVTLRCSPKSGHDTVSWYQQALGQGPQFIFQYYEEEERQRGNFPDRFSGHQFPNYSSELNVNALLLGDSALYLCASSSGQGHEQFFGPGTRLTVL.

On this clonotype: Germline and junction disagree at one end, which may indicate a read error. V gene TRBV6-5 combines with J gene TRBJ2-1; TRBD2 is a possible D gene (5 bases). This CDR3 has 13 amino acids. The germline V gene encodes CDR1 MNHEY and CDR2 SVGAGI. Written as DNA, the CDR3 is TGTGCCAGCGGTGGACTTGCCTACAATGAACAGTTCTTC. This sequence encodes CASGGLAYNEQFF.

For this clonotype: A junction boundary mismatches the germline segment, possibly from a read error. CDR3 protein: CVSSPLVGAHTDTQYF. Here the CDR3 DNA reads TGTGTCAGCAGCCCTTTGGTGGGAGCCCACACAGATACGCAGTATTTT. This sequence joins TRBV11-2 and TRBJ2-3, with D perhaps matching TRBD2 (5 bases). Germline V gives CDR1 SGHAT, CDR2 FQNNGV. The CDR3 loop spans 16 amino acids.

As concerns this clonotype: It may be a read error: a sequence one base away is much more abundant. V usage is TRBV5-1 and J usage is TRBJ1-2; D is unresolved. V shed 5 bases and J shed 9 bases, with 17 bases lying between them. Germline V gene lookup returns CDR1 SGHRS and CDR2 YFSETQ. This CDR3 region has 13 residues. CDR3 amino acids: CASSEFAGHSYTF. CDR3 DNA: TGCGCCAGCAGTGAATTTGCTGGGCATAGCTACACCTTC.

This clonotype was observed a single time. One end of the junction fails to match germline, which may point to a read error. The chain is built from TRBV14 and TRBJ1-1; D gene unclear. The CDR3 runs to 13 residues. Germline V gene lookup returns CDR1 SGHDN and CDR2 FVKESK. CDR3 residues: CASSPSGNIEAFF. The CDR3 DNA follows: TGTGCCAGCAGCCCAAGCGGGAACATTGAAGCTTTCTTT.

CDR3 DNA: TGTGCCAGCAGTTACTCGGGGACTAGCGGCCAAGAGACCCAGTACTTC. Its translation: CASSYSGTSGQETQYF. The J gene is TRBJ2-5, the V gene TRBV6-6; 11 bases fit TRBD2. The ends lost 0 bases at V and 1 base at J; junction bases unmatched: 1. This CDR3 is built from 16 residues. Germline CDR1 reads MNHNY; CDR2 reads SVGAGI (reference sequence).

This clonotype was recorded at least ten times. V gene TRBV11-2 combines with J gene TRBJ2-3, with a possible D match to TRBD2 (6 bases). The CDR3 loop spans 15 amino acids. Between the trimmed V and J ends, which lost 5 bases and 2 bases, there was a span of 14 bases. Looked up from germline, CDR1 is SGHAT and CDR2 is FQNNGV. The CDR3 here is CASSPSGSLTDTQYF. CDR3 nucleotide sequence: TGTGCCAGCAGCCCCAGCGGGTCCCTCACAGATACGCAGTATTTT.

A word on this clonotype: At one boundary the junction diverges from the germline segment, which might be a read error. This CDR3 is CASSYSGPPSYEKYF. The DNA of the CDR3 is TGTGCCAGCAGTTACTCAGGGCCTCCCTCCTACGAGAAGTACTTC. The V and J genes are TRBV6-2 or TRBV6-3 and TRBJ2-7; no reliable D call. The germline CDR1 and CDR2 sequences are MNHEY and SVGEGT. CDR3 length: 15 amino acids.

This clonotype was counted at least ten times. V is TRBV24-1 and J is TRBJ2-3; D may be TRBD1 (6 bases). Germline lookup yields CDR1 KGHDR and CDR2 SFDVKD. Deletions cut 9 bases from V and 7 bases from J, with 22 bases between. The CDR3 is 15 residues long. CDR3 protein: CATSSGGAISNTQYF. The CDR3, as DNA: TGTGCCACCTCTTCTGGGGGCGCGATATCGAATACGCAGTATTTT.